The 29 T cell receptor beta chains reported below all come from one sample, sequenced in a study of T cell changes during pregnancy in multiple sclerosis (dated by TCRdb to about 2019). Library generation was performed with the immunoSEQ multiplex PCR assay. TCRdb provides this immuneACCESS table in a form limited to in-frame rearrangements. Some clones are lacking; in checked studies, under half of them reflect an unresolved V gene, and why the rest are absent is not known. This sample lists under 90,000 clones; just over 90% were detected once. 1.2% to 1.5% of the sample goes to the ten largest clones. The sequencing used peripheral blood, collected in the second trimester of pregnancy. The receptors were gathered from a female donor in good health, enrolled as a control in a pregnancy study.

This chain connects TRBV15 to TRBJ2-7; 8 bases align to TRBD1. This CDR3 has 16 residues. The ends lost 1 base at V and 7 bases at J; junction bases unmatched: 12. Germline CDR1 is LNHNV and CDR2 is YYDKDF (reference sequence). CDR3 sequence reads: CATSRVGQGPSWEQYF. The CDR3 DNA reads as TGTGCCACCAGCAGAGTTGGACAGGGACCCTCGTGGGAGCAGTACTTC.

The chain employs TRBV19 and TRBJ2-7, with 9 bases lining up with TRBD2. CDR3 length equals 15 residues. Germline lookup yields CDR1 LNHDA and CDR2 SQIVND (reference sequence). Trimming took 5 bases from V and 2 from J; bases not matched to a gene: 7. The CDR3 coding sequence is TGTGCCAGTAGTTCGGCGGGGGGGCGGCCCTACGAGCAGTACTTC. This encodes CASSSAGGRPYEQYF.

A single count supports this clone. The chain links TRBV4-1 to TRBJ2-5; 7 nucleotides agree with TRBD1. J gave up 5 bases and V 4 bases, and 10 bases lay outside the gene matches. Germline CDR1 reads MGHRA; CDR2 reads YSYEKL. The CDR3 has 15 amino acids. CDR3 DNA: TGCGCCAGCAGCCTTAGACAGGGTGGTCTGGAGACCCAGTACTTC. It translates to CASSLRQGGLETQYF.

This clone was picked up one time. The chain carries TRBV5-4 and TRBJ2-5; 10 nucleotides line up with TRBD2. The CDR3 is made up of 18 amino acids. Looked up from germline, CDR1 is SGHNT and CDR2 is YYREEE (reference sequence). Trimming at V came to 0 bases and at J to 4 bases, leaving 12 bases not matched to a gene. In DNA form, the CDR3 reads TGTGCCAGCAGCTTGGCCGGGTTAACTAGCGGGAATGGAGAGACCCAGTACTTC. Protein product: CASSLAGLTSGNGETQYF.

The chain is built from TRBV10-3 and TRBJ2-7, with D perhaps TRBD1 (6 bases). Per germline, CDR1 ENHRY and CDR2 SYGVKD. V was trimmed by 7 bases and J by 13 bases, leaving 17 bases between them. The CDR3 is 11 amino acids. CDR3 amino acids: CAIKETGTAYF. CDR3 DNA: TGTGCCATCAAGGAAACAGGGACGGCTTACTTC.

This chain links TRBV25-1 with TRBJ2-7; 8 bases are shared with TRBD2. This CDR3 spans 16 amino acids. The germline gives CDR1 MGHDK, CDR2 SYGVNS. V lost 2 bases to trimming and J lost 3 bases; unmatched junction nucleotides: 9. CDR3 sequence: CASSERRGRSNYEQYF. The DNA for the CDR3 is TGTGCCAGCAGTGAACGCCGCGGGAGGAGTAACTACGAGCAGTACTTC.

This chain connects TRBV28 to TRBJ2-7; 9 bases match TRBD1. With 4 bases clipped from V and 2 bases from J, the junction kept 6 bases outside the gene matches. The V gene's germline CDR1 is MDHEN and CDR2 SYDVKM. The CDR3 loop spans 15 amino acids. CDR3 sequence: CASSYGQGSTYEQYF. Here the CDR3 DNA reads TGTGCCAGCAGTTACGGACAGGGGTCTACCTACGAGCAGTACTTC.

The J gene is TRBJ2-7, the V gene TRBV29-1; D is possibly TRBD2 (6 bases). V was clipped by 6 bases and J by 2 bases, with 14 bases between them. The germline V gene has CDR1 SQVTM and CDR2 ANQGSEA. CDR3 length: 13 residues. The CDR3 DNA reads TGCAGCGTCGCTAGGGGCGGGACCTACGAGCAGTACTTC. It codes for CSVARGGTYEQYF.

The rearrangement joins TRBV4-1 to TRBJ2-7; D not resolved. The CDR3 contains 13 residues. V gave up 0 bases and J gave up 5 bases, with 8 bases separating them. Germline CDR1 MGHRA, CDR2 YSYEKL. CDR3 DNA sequence: TGCGCCAGCAGCCAAGAGAGCGAGGACGAGCAGTACTTC. Protein product: CASSQESEDEQYF.

The J gene is TRBJ2-3, the V gene TRBV7-9, with D possibly TRBD2 on 5 matching bases. The CDR3 consists of 16 residues. Germline V lookup: CDR1 SEHNR, CDR2 FQNEAQ (reference sequence). The V and J ends lost 3 bases and 1 base respectively, with 14 bases between them. For the CDR3, the DNA is TGTGCCAGCAGCTTGCTCAGACGGGAAGGCACAGATACGCAGTATTTT. It specifies CASSLLRREGTDTQYF.

The rearrangement uses TRBV27 and TRBJ2-1; 11 bases agree with TRBD2. V gave up 6 bases and J gave up 3 bases; unmatched junction bases: 4. The CDR3 is made up of 15 amino acids. Germline CDR1 is MNHEY and CDR2 is SMNVEV (reference sequence). The CDR3 reads CASRTLAGGYNEQFF. Here the CDR3 DNA reads TGTGCCAGCAGGACCCTAGCGGGGGGCTACAATGAGCAGTTCTTC.

The gene calls are TRBV6-1 and TRBJ1-4; 8 nucleotides line up with TRBD1. Germline V gene lookup returns CDR1 MNHNS and CDR2 SASEGT. CDR3 size: 14 residues. V shed 6 bases, J shed 6 bases, and the junction held 6 bases outside the gene matches. This CDR3 is CASREGQAYEKLFF. DNA for the CDR3: TGTGCCAGCAGAGAGGGACAGGCTTATGAAAAACTGTTTTTT.

The genes are TRBV6-4 and TRBJ2-3; 7 nucleotides align to TRBD2. The V gene end was trimmed by 8 bases and the J gene end by 2 bases; junction bases not matched to a gene: 7. The germline gives CDR1 MRHNA, CDR2 SNTAGT. The CDR3 length is 14 residues. The CDR3 protein is CASREEPVTDTQYF. CDR3 nucleotide sequence: TGTGCCAGCCGGGAGGAGCCCGTCACAGATACGCAGTATTTT.

The sample holds one count of this clone. The chain is built from TRBV14 and TRBJ2-7; D remains ambiguous. V lost 4 bases, J lost 3 bases, and 7 bases lay in between. The CDR3 has 12 residues. Germline V gene data show CDR1 as SGHDN and CDR2 as FVKESK. CDR3 protein: CASSRLGYEQYF. DNA of the CDR3: TGTGCCAGCAGCCGGCTAGGCTACGAGCAGTACTTC.

V usage is TRBV5-1 and J usage is TRBJ2-5, with TRBD1 matching 7 bases. Germline V gene data show CDR1 as SGHRS and CDR2 as YFSETQ. The CDR3 spans 15 residues. J was trimmed by 0 bases and V by 0 bases; bases with no gene match: 2. CDR3 bases: TGCGCCAGCAGCTTGGGACAGGGTTACCAAGAGACCCAGTACTTC. As protein: CASSLGQGYQETQYF.

V and J are TRBV6-5 and TRBJ2-1, with 7 bases lining up with TRBD2. CDR3 size: 13 residues. Germline V lookup: CDR1 MNHEY, CDR2 SVGAGI. J lost 4 bases, V lost 8 bases, and 5 bases had no gene match. The CDR3 nucleotides are TGTGCCAGCCGGGACTACGTATACAATGAGCAGTTCTTC. It specifies CASRDYVYNEQFF.

The chain couples TRBV13 to TRBJ1-1; no definite D call. Germline assignment: CDR1 PRHDT and CDR2 FYEKMQ (reference sequence). This CDR3 is built from 16 residues. The V and J ends lost 10 bases and 0 bases respectively, with 21 bases between them. CDR3 nucleotide sequence: TGTGCCACATTGGAGCGGAGATACCAGCTGAACACTGAAGCTTTCTTT. Encoded protein: CATLERRYQLNTEAFF.

The J gene is TRBJ1-1, the V gene TRBV27, with D possibly TRBD1 on 5 matching bases. In germline, CDR1 is MNHEY, CDR2 SMNVEV (reference sequence). Trimming left V 0 bases short and J 4 bases short, with 15 bases between. This CDR3 region has 16 residues. The CDR3 DNA reads as TGTGCCAGCAGTTTATCGGAGGGGATCGGTTCCACTGAAGCTTTCTTT. Amino acids: CASSLSEGIGSTEAFF.

Written as DNA, the CDR3 is TGTGCCAGTAGTAGGGGACTTTTTAATGAAAAACTGTTTTTT. Translated, it gives CASSRGLFNEKLFF. The gene calls are TRBV19 and TRBJ1-4; D perhaps matches TRBD1 (5 bases). The V gene's germline CDR1 is LNHDA and CDR2 SQIVND (reference sequence). This CDR3 is 14 amino acids long. Deletions cut 4 bases from V and 4 bases from J, with 10 bases between.

This chain's CDR3 is CASSPRETGGELFF. CDR3 coding DNA: TGTGCCAGCAGCCCTCGGGAGACGGGGGGGGAGCTGTTTTTT. The V and J genes are TRBV4-2 and TRBJ2-2; weak D call: TRBD2 (6 bases). This CDR3 has 14 amino acids. Trimming took 4 bases from V and 8 from J, leaving 14 bases between them. Per germline, CDR1 LGHNA and CDR2 YNFKEQ.

This rearrangement joins TRBV5-4 to TRBJ2-7, with TRBD2 matching over 12 bases. CDR3 length: 15 residues. V lost 3 bases and J lost 3; bases outside the gene matches: 4. Germline lookup yields CDR1 SGHNT and CDR2 YYREEE (reference sequence). The CDR3 region is CASSSGTSGRYEQYF. The CDR3 coding sequence is TGTGCCAGCAGCTCCGGGACTAGCGGGCGCTACGAGCAGTACTTC.

The chain is built from TRBV7-9 and TRBJ2-1; the match to TRBD2 covers 8 bases. The ends lost 6 bases at V and 4 bases at J; junction bases unmatched: 8. Germline V lookup: CDR1 SEHNR, CDR2 FQNEAQ (reference sequence). The CDR3 has 15 amino acids. CDR3: CASSPGTSEYNEQFF. The CDR3 nucleotides read TGTGCCAGCAGTCCCGGGACTAGTGAATACAATGAGCAGTTCTTC.

The V gene is TRBV4-2, the J gene TRBJ1-4, with TRBD1 as a possible D gene (5 bases). The germline V and J ends were trimmed by 4 bases and 3 bases, with 9 bases remaining between them. The CDR3 runs 14 residues. The germline gives CDR1 LGHNA, CDR2 YNFKEQ. The CDR3 spells CASSPGTANEKLFF. CDR3 bases: TGTGCCAGCAGCCCCGGGACTGCTAATGAAAAACTGTTTTTT.

This chain's CDR3 is CASSLVGTVEETQYF. The CDR3 DNA is TGTGCCAGCAGCTTAGTAGGGACAGTCGAAGAGACCCAGTACTTC. This rearrangement joins TRBV7-9 to TRBJ2-5, with TRBD1 identical over 7 bases. CDR3 size: 15 residues. V gave up 1 base and J gave up 3 bases; unmatched junction bases: 5. The germline gives CDR1 SEHNR, CDR2 FQNEAQ (reference sequence).

CDR3 region: CASSFRRGGQPQHF. Written as DNA, the CDR3 is TGTGCCAGCAGTTTTCGGAGGGGCGGACAGCCCCAGCATTTT. The chain has TRBV27 and TRBJ1-5; tentative D call: TRBD1 (5 bases). V was trimmed by 3 bases and J by 7 bases, leaving 13 bases between them. The length of the CDR3 is 14 residues. The germline CDR1 and CDR2 sequences are MNHEY and SMNVEV (reference sequence).

The V call is TRBV6-1, the J call TRBJ1-4, with TRBD1 matching 8 bases. The V gene end was trimmed by 5 bases and the J gene end by 4 bases; junction bases not matched to a gene: 3. CDR3 length: 14 amino acids. Germline CDR1 and CDR2: MNHNS and SASEGT. CDR3 protein: CASSQGAGNEKLFF. In nucleotides, the CDR3 is TGTGCCAGCAGTCAGGGGGCGGGTAATGAAAAACTGTTTTTT.

This rearrangement joins TRBV18 to TRBJ2-1; TRBD2 agrees at 7 bases. Germline V lookup: CDR1 KGHSH, CDR2 LQKENI. The CDR3 is 14 residues long. The V and J ends lost 7 bases and 3 bases, in that order; junction bases with no gene match: 6. Here the CDR3 DNA reads TGTGCCAGCTTTTTGGCGGGAGTCTACAATGAGCAGTTCTTC. Its translation: CASFLAGVYNEQFF.

The chain uses TRBV9 and TRBJ2-3; 8 positions agree with TRBD2. The CDR3 has 16 amino acids. The V gene end was trimmed by 3 bases and the J gene end by 3 bases; junction bases not matched to a gene: 9. Germline lookup yields CDR1 SGDLS and CDR2 YYNGEE. CDR3: CASSAGRSGITDTQYF. CDR3 in DNA: TGTGCCAGCAGCGCTGGTCGTAGCGGGATAACAGATACGCAGTATTTT.

This chain links TRBV4-2 with TRBJ1-3; a possible D gene is TRBD1 (6 bases). Trimming removed 0 bases from V and 4 bases from J, with 10 bases in between. CDR1 is LGHNA and CDR2 is YNFKEQ in the germline V gene. This CDR3 has 15 residues. CDR3 nucleotide sequence: TGTGCCAGCAGCCAAGATTGGGACAAAGGAAACACCATATATTTT. Its protein product is CASSQDWDKGNTIYF.